These T cell receptor beta chains were read from a single sample in a study of shared T cell receptors in the human thymus. Only in-frame clones appear in the TCRdb table, and some are missing; sequencing was by immunoSEQ multiplex PCR. The table records a few hundred thousand clones, roughly 94% of them present only once. The sample taken for sequencing was thymocytes. The receptors shown here come from a human donor. Each CDR3 is given with its conserved first and last residue. The order of the fields is J gene, D gene, clone size, V gene, CDR3 length, CDR3 protein, CDR3 DNA. D genes are given only for firm matches. Size is omitted from some rows. Given values are once, few, many or a class for expanded clones.

J: TRBJ2-1
D: NA
size: NA
V: TRBV4-3
length: 16
CDR3: CASSRDSLADYNEQFF
DNA: TGCGCCAGCAGCCGTGATAGCCTAGCAGACTACAATGAGCAGTTCTTC

J: TRBJ1-5
D: NA
size: NA
V: TRBV19
length: 19
CDR3: CASSIDPMIPRDSNQPQHF
DNA: TGTGCCAGTAGTATAGATCCGATGATCCCACGGGACAGCAATCAGCCCCAGCATTTT

J: TRBJ2-1
D: NA
size: NA
V: TRBV28
length: 19
CDR3: CASSLYVKWAKRSYNEQFF
DNA: TGTGCCAGCAGTTTATACGTTAAATGGGCCAAACGCAGCTACAATGAGCAGTTCTTC

J: TRBJ2-1
D: NA
size: once
V: TRBV18
length: 21
CDR3: CASSPEGTGLRAGHSYNEQFF
DNA: TGTGCCAGCTCACCAGAGGGGACTGGGCTTCGAGCGGGACATTCCTACAATGAGCAGTTCTTC

J: TRBJ2-1
D: NA
size: NA
V: TRBV28
length: 11
CDR3: CASSFPNEQFF
DNA: TGTGCCAGCAGTTTCCCCAATGAGCAGTTCTTC

J: TRBJ1-1
D: NA
size: NA
V: TRBV7-9
length: 17
CDR3: CASSLSRESLMNTEAFF
DNA: TGTGCCAGCAGCTTATCCAGGGAGTCCCTAATGAACACTGAAGCTTTCTTT

J: TRBJ2-3
D: TRBD1
size: NA
V: TRBV27
length: 16
CDR3: CASSTHRGRPVHTQYF
DNA: TGTGCCAGCAGTACGCACAGGGGGCGGCCAGTTCATACGCAGTATTTT

J: TRBJ2-1
D: TRBD2
size: NA
V: TRBV27
length: 17
CDR3: CASSSQSLAGVVNEQFF
DNA: TGTGCCAGCAGCTCCCAATCTCTAGCGGGAGTGGTAAATGAGCAGTTCTTC

J: TRBJ2-3
D: TRBD1
size: NA
V: TRBV5-6
length: 17
CDR3: CASSLGLQGGQPDTQYF
DNA: TGTGCCAGCAGCTTGGGATTACAGGGGGGTCAACCAGATACGCAGTATTTT

J: TRBJ1-5
D: TRBD1
size: NA
V: TRBV5-6
length: 16
CDR3: CASSYKQGARGQPQHF
DNA: TGTGCCAGCAGCTACAAACAGGGGGCGCGAGGTCAGCCCCAGCATTTT

J: TRBJ2-1
D: TRBD2
size: NA
V: TRBV19
length: 16
CDR3: CASSIAAGGPNNEQFF
DNA: TGTGCCAGTAGTATAGCCGCGGGAGGGCCCAACAATGAGCAGTTCTTC

J: TRBJ1-5
D: NA
size: NA
V: TRBV28
length: 14
CDR3: CASSFPAVNQPQHF
DNA: TGTGCCAGCAGTTTCCCTGCAGTTAATCAGCCCCAGCATTTT

J: TRBJ2-7
D: NA
size: NA
V: TRBV10-2
length: 13
CDR3: CATNRGQPYEQYF
DNA: TGCGCCACCAACCGCGGACAGCCCTACGAGCAGTACTTC

J: TRBJ2-2
D: NA
size: NA
V: TRBV13
length: 14
CDR3: CASSFDSNTGELFF
DNA: TGTGCCAGCAGCTTTGACAGTAACACCGGGGAGCTGTTTTTT

J: TRBJ2-4
D: TRBD2
size: once
V: TRBV29-1
length: 16
CDR3: CSVVTSGVIAKNIQYF
DNA: TGCAGCGTTGTCACTAGCGGGGTTATAGCCAAAAACATTCAGTACTTC

J: TRBJ1-5
D: NA
size: NA
V: TRBV27
length: 14
CDR3: CASSIRDRGQPQHF
DNA: TGTGCCAGCAGTATCCGGGATCGGGGTCAGCCCCAGCATTTT

J: TRBJ1-1
D: NA
size: NA
V: TRBV7-9
length: 14
CDR3: CASSLEGGRTEAFF
DNA: TGTGCCAGCAGCTTAGAGGGGGGTAGGACTGAAGCTTTCTTT

J: TRBJ1-3
D: NA
size: NA
V: TRBV4-2
length: 16
CDR3: CASSPLRGAGGNTIYF
DNA: TGTGCCAGCAGCCCCCTTCGAGGGGCTGGGGGAAACACCATATATTTT

J: TRBJ2-7
D: TRBD1
size: NA
V: TRBV14
length: 16
CDR3: CASSPTLGTGFYEQYF
DNA: TGTGCCAGCAGCCCTACCCTGGGGACAGGGTTCTACGAGCAGTACTTC

J: TRBJ2-1
D: TRBD2
size: NA
V: TRBV19
length: 14
CDR3: CASSPGTSGGEQFF
DNA: TGTGCCAGTAGTCCTGGGACTAGCGGGGGCGAGCAGTTCTTC

J: TRBJ1-3
D: NA
size: NA
V: TRBV5-4
length: 19
CDR3: CASSLVLGEPHYSGNTIYF
DNA: TGTGCCAGCAGCTTGGTACTCGGGGAACCTCATTACTCTGGAAACACCATATATTTT

J: TRBJ2-3
D: TRBD2
size: NA
V: TRBV6-1
length: 15
CDR3: CASRTSGNPTNTQYF
DNA: TGTGCCAGCAGGACTAGCGGGAATCCCACAAATACGCAGTATTTT

J: TRBJ2-3
D: NA
size: NA
V: TRBV29-1
length: 12
CDR3: CSVDGRVGGLYF
DNA: TGCAGCGTTGATGGACGAGTGGGGGGCCTGTATTTT

J: TRBJ2-7
D: NA
size: NA
V: TRBV28
length: 15
CDR3: CASSLWASGRHEQYF
DNA: TGTGCCAGCAGCCTTTGGGCTAGTGGTCGACACGAGCAGTACTTC

J: TRBJ2-1
D: TRBD2
size: NA
V: TRBV15
length: 17
CDR3: CATSGRLAGGEEDEQFF
DNA: TGTGCCACCAGCGGGCGACTAGCGGGAGGGGAGGAGGATGAGCAGTTCTTC

J: TRBJ2-1
D: TRBD1
size: NA
V: TRBV10-1
length: 15
CDR3: CASSAAGTGPNEQFF
DNA: TGCGCCAGCAGTGCTGCCGGGACAGGGCCCAATGAGCAGTTCTTC

J: TRBJ2-7
D: NA
size: NA
V: TRBV5-1
length: 15
CDR3: CASSLAKVRVDEQYF
DNA: TGCGCCAGCAGCTTGGCCAAGGTGCGGGTTGACGAGCAGTACTTC

J: TRBJ2-6
D: TRBD1
size: NA
V: TRBV2
length: 18
CDR3: CASSNRDRTGSGANVLTF
DNA: TGTGCCAGCAGTAATCGGGACAGAACAGGATCTGGGGCCAACGTCCTGACTTTC